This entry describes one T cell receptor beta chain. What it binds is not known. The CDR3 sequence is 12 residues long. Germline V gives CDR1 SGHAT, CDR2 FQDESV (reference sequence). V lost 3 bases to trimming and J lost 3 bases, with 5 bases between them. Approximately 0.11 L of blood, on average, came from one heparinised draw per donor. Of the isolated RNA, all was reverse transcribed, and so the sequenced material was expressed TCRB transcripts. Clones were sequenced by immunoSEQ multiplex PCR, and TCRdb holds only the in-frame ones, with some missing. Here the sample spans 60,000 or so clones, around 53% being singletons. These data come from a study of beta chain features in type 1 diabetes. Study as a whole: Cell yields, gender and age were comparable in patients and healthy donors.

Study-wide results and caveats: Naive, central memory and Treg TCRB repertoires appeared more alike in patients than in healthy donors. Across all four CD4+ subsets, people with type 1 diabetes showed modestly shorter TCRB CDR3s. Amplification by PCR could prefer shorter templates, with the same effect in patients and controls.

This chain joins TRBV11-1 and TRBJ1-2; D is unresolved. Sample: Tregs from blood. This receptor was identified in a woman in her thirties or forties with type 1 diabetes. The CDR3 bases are TGTGCCAGCAGCTTCCCTGACTATGGCTACACCTTC. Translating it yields CASSFPDYGYTF. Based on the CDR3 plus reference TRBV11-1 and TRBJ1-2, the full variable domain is EAEVAQSPRYKITEKSQAVAFWCDPISGHATLYWYRQILGQGPELLVQFQDESVVDDSQLPKDRFSAERLKGVDSTLKIQPAELGDSAMYLCASSFPDYGYTFGSGTRLTVV.